A single sample is the source of the 4 T cell receptor beta chains below, sequenced in a study of chemoradiotherapy in HPV16-positive cancers. The assay was immunoSEQ multiplex PCR, and TCRdb's table has in-frame clones only and misses some. The sample has thousands of clones; roughly 76% are singletons. The sample was taken from a patient who underwent chemoradiotherapy. The receptors originated from a human donor with HPV-associated anogenital cancer.

The chain carries TRBV25-1 and TRBJ2-6, with a weak D call TRBD1 (5 bases). Germline V gene data show CDR1 as MGHDK and CDR2 as SYGVNS. V lost 2 bases to trimming and J lost 1 base, with 9 bases between them. This CDR3 is 16 amino acids long. The CDR3 DNA follows: TGTGCCAGCAGTGAACAGGGTCGATCTGGGGCCAACGTCCTGACTTTC. This gives the protein CASSEQGRSGANVLTF.

The gene calls are TRBV7-2 and TRBJ2-7; 9 positions agree with TRBD2. The CDR3 extends over 15 amino acids. The V segment lost 5 bases and the J segment 2 bases; nucleotides outside the gene matches: 7. The germline V gene has CDR1 SGHTA and CDR2 FQGNSA. The CDR3 here is CASSPRPSGTYEQYF. In DNA form, the CDR3 reads TGTGCCAGCAGCCCCCGCCCTAGCGGGACCTACGAGCAGTACTTC.

The chain uses TRBV6-5 and TRBJ1-2; 10 bases agree with TRBD1. The CDR3 sequence is 14 residues long. The ends lost 6 bases at V and 6 bases at J; junction bases unmatched: 7. Germline values: CDR1 MNHEY, CDR2 SVGAGI. DNA of the CDR3: TGTGCCAGCAGCCCGGACAGGGGGTGGAATGGCTACACCTTC. This gives the protein CASSPDRGWNGYTF.

The chain carries TRBV6-1 and TRBJ1-3, with a possible D match to TRBD1 (5 bases). CDR3 length: 16 amino acids. V was shortened by 3 bases and J by 0 bases, with 12 bases between the two germline ends. The germline CDR1 and CDR2 sequences are MNHNS and SASEGT. In DNA, the CDR3 is TGTGCCAGCAGTGAGGGGCACAAGAGCTCTGGAAACACCATATATTTT. This encodes CASSEGHKSSGNTIYF.